The sequence of this T cell receptor beta chain was determined in a study of cytomegalovirus exposure and HLA in healthy donors (dated by TCRdb to 2016 to 2017). Regarding the complete study: A later analysis indicated that the 90 to 150 validation repertoires were generated on the platform also employed for the approximately 700 repertoires of the first cohort. The study aimed to test whether cataloging public T cell receptors could reveal signatures of past pathogen exposure. In addition to the first cohort of 650 to 750 subjects, a separate validation cohort of some 120 different subjects was used. To predict cytomegalovirus infection status, the study brought together high-throughput TCR immunosequencing, statistical association of individual TCRs with disease status, and machine learning.

V trim: 5 bases; J trim: 4 bases; unmatched bases: 12. CDR1 and CDR2 (MDHEN, SYDVKM) derive from the germline V gene. The CDR3 holds 17 amino acids from the cysteine to the phenylalanine. Only the CDR3 portion is preserved as DNA: 51 bases, with reading frame beginning at the first base. The library relied on the immunoSEQ multiplex PCR assay. The study's own analysis went as follows. To diagnose cytomegalovirus status from the catalog of TCR beta chain sequences, a statistical classification framework was built. In its TCRdb copy, this immuneACCESS table keeps in-frame sequences only and misses some clones. Where compared with another copy, unresolved V genes explain less than half of these, and the others have no known cause. V, J and clone size derive from that table, while D and trimming were established from the DNA sequence. The sample table contains approximately 81,000 clones; only one count was recorded for 85% to 95% of them. Clones ranked in the top ten supply roughly 0.65% of the sample.

The donors were included in the validation cohort of some 120 subjects, a group kept apart from the 666-subject first cohort. Study-level results and caveats: It was suggested by the authors that the approach could potentially be generalized to other disease states and immunological phenotypes. Most TCR sequences were observed very rarely across donors, whereas some public TCRs were present in many individuals. A few of the identified cytomegalovirus-associated TCR beta chains were confirmed in vitro to be specific for cytomegalovirus antigens. Cytomegalovirus status was reported to be diagnosed by the classifier with high specificity and sensitivity in both the original and validation cohorts. A later analysis found that TCRs clustered in the first cohort also tended to co-occur in the approximately 120 validation repertoires, with approximately 93% of cluster scores above 0. A later analysis lacked HLA typing for the validation cohort, so it scored co-occurrence in that cohort across all 110 or so repertoires. The study gave a list of some 150 TCR beta chains associated with cytomegalovirus.

Concerning this clone itself: There is no known antigen for this receptor. It has no much larger one-base neighbor in the sample; base qualities were not kept.

The sample comprised PBMCs. The rearrangement joined TRBV28 to TRBJ2-3, with 10 bases matching TRBD2. This TCR was recovered from a young man in good health and CMV-seronegative. The CDR3 region: CASSLKLGLASSDTQYF. The DNA sequence is TGTGCCAGCAGTCTAAAATTGGGACTAGCGAGCTCAGATACGCAGTATTTT. Outside the CDR3, residues come from the reference TRBV28 and TRBJ2-3 proteins, so the full variable domain is: DVKVTQSSRYLVKRTGEKVFLECVQDMDHENMFWYRQDPGLGLRLIYFSYDVKMKEKGDIPEGYSVSREKKERFSLILESASTNQTSMYLCASSLKLGLASSDTQYFGPGTRLTVL.